This TCR beta chain was identified during a study of early T cells in non-severe SARS-CoV-2 infection. Study-wide context: It was bulk RNA from unsorted whole blood that was sequenced, and the chains were unpaired. General observations from the study: Missing private and CD4 specificities, VDJdb matching favored anti-spike CD8 responses.

This clonotype occurred many times. Its antigen is unidentified. This CDR3 is built from 15 residues. Between the trimmed V and J ends, which lost 1 base and 5 bases, there was a span of 14 bases. In germline, CDR1 is MNHEY, CDR2 SMNVEV (reference sequence). Attachment of unique molecular identifiers to individual cDNA molecules was performed. From the 5' RACE reads, TCRdb called clonotypes with MiXCR, one entry per CDR3 protein. The table includes about 70,000 distinct CDR3 sequences, about an eighth detected once. The chain employs TRBV27 and TRBJ2-5; tentatively, D is TRBD1 (5 bases). Material: whole blood. The sequence was collected from an adult who was a healthcare worker with PCR-confirmed SARS-CoV-2 infection or an uninfected control (not recorded which). CDR3 protein: CASSLYWIKGETQYF. For the CDR3, the DNA is TGTGCCAGCAGTTTATATTGGATCAAGGGGGAGACCCAGTACTTC.